Each of the 17 T cell receptor beta chains below was sequenced from the same sample in a study of T cells in Graves' hyperthyroidism and ophthalmopathy. From RNA transcripts, TCR beta CDR3 regions were amplified. When the TCR CDR3 underwent first-round RT-PCR, the HTBI primer set was used. TCRdb re-called the multiplex PCR reads through MiXCR, storing one row per CDR3 protein. In the table there are 400,000 or so distinct CDR3 sequences, approximately 14% of which are singletons. Material for sequencing was blood. These receptors came from a woman aged 25 to 39 with Graves' ophthalmopathy.

The table lists this clonotype with many counts. The chain has TRBV24-1 and TRBJ1-5; D is uncertain. Trimming took 3 bases from V and 3 from J, leaving 2 bases between them. This CDR3 comprises 12 residues. CDR1 is KGHDR, CDR2 SFDVKD, per germline. DNA of the CDR3: TGTGCCACCAGTGATCCCAATCAGCCCCAGCATTTT. This translates into CATSDPNQPQHF.

The chain joins TRBV12-3 or TRBV12-4 to TRBJ2-1, with 13 bases that match TRBD2. The CDR3 sequence is 15 residues long. J was trimmed by 10 bases and V by 8 bases; bases with no gene match: 11. CDR3 in amino acids: CASELAGGLGGEQFF. In nucleotides, the CDR3 is TGTGCCAGCGAACTAGCGGGGGGGCTGGGTGGAGAGCAGTTCTTC.

This clonotype was found many times. This rearrangement joins TRBV30 to TRBJ2-7; D may match TRBD1 or TRBD2 (5 bases each). Germline V CDR1 and CDR2: GTSNPN, SVGIG (reference sequence). The CDR3 runs to 12 residues. V shed 2 bases and J shed 6 bases, with 11 bases lying between them. The CDR3 loop is CAWSRGPGEQYF. The DNA for the CDR3 is TGTGCCTGGAGTAGGGGACCCGGCGAGCAGTACTTC.

A note on this clonotype: The germline gene is not matched at one end of the junction; a read error may be the cause. V usage is TRBV13 and J usage is TRBJ2-2; tentatively, D is TRBD2 (5 bases). CDR1 PRHDT and CDR2 FYEKMQ come from the germline V gene (reference sequence). This CDR3 has 14 amino acids. The CDR3 DNA follows: TGCGCCAGCAGCTCTGACTACCTCGGGGGGGAGCTGTTTTTT. This translates into CASSSDYLGGELFF.

The table lists this clonotype with a few counts. This rearrangement joins TRBV15 to TRBJ2-7, with 8 bases aligning to TRBD1. This CDR3 contains 15 residues. The V gene's germline CDR1 is LNHNV and CDR2 YYDKDF (reference sequence). Losses at the gene ends were 4 bases for V and 5 bases for J; bases not matched to a gene: 10. The CDR3 is CATSIIRGRVHEQYF. As DNA, the CDR3 is TGTGCCACCAGCATAATCAGGGGGCGAGTCCACGAGCAGTACTTC.

This clonotype has ten or more counts. The gene calls are TRBV4-2 and TRBJ2-5, with TRBD1 identical over 7 bases. The CDR3 length is 17 residues. Germline CDR1 is LGHNA and CDR2 is YNFKEQ. Trimming took 0 bases from V and 2 from J; bases not matched to a gene: 9. The DNA of the CDR3 is TGTGCCAGCAGCCAAGATGAAGACAGGGCCGTGCAAGAGACCCAGTACTTC. Translation gives CASSQDEDRAVQETQYF.

This clonotype was detected many times. The chain couples TRBV2 to TRBJ2-7; D call uncertain. Germline loops: CDR1 SNHLY, CDR2 FYNNEI. The V and J ends lost 4 bases and 3 bases respectively, with 10 bases between them. The CDR3 totals 13 residues. CDR3 in DNA: TGTGCCAGCAGTGTGGAACAGCACTACGAGCAGTACTTC. It is translated as CASSVEQHYEQYF.

The J gene is TRBJ2-7, the V gene TRBV7-9; 7 bases are a match to TRBD1. This CDR3 region has 15 residues. Trimming took 1 base from V and 2 from J; bases not matched to a gene: 5. The germline V gene has CDR1 SEHNR and CDR2 FQNEAQ (reference sequence). The CDR3 reads CASSLGQGIAYEQYF. CDR3 nucleotide sequence: TGTGCCAGCAGCTTAGGACAGGGAATCGCCTACGAGCAGTACTTC.

The rearrangement uses TRBV10-2 and TRBJ2-6; D call uncertain. Germline V gives CDR1 WSHSY, CDR2 SAAADI. V was shortened by 2 bases and J by 2 bases, with 4 bases between the two germline ends. This CDR3 has 14 residues. CDR3: CASSEPPGANVLTF. Here the CDR3 DNA reads TGCGCCAGCAGTGAGCCACCTGGGGCCAACGTCCTGACTTTC.

This clonotype was counted at least ten times. J is TRBJ1-2 and V is TRBV7-9, with 8 bases identical to TRBD1. The CDR3 totals 16 residues. Germline CDR1 SEHNR, CDR2 FQNEAQ (reference sequence). V gave up 8 bases and J gave up 7 bases; unmatched junction bases: 18. CDR3 nucleotides: TGTGCCAGCCATTTCGCCCCGTCAGGGGGCAAGACTGGCTACACCTTC. This gives the protein CASHFAPSGGKTGYTF. Full variable domain (missing parts from reference TRBV7-9 and TRBJ1-2): DTGVSQNPRHKITKRGQNVTFRCDPISEHNRLYWYRQTLGQGPEFLTYFQNEAQLEKSRLLSDRFSAERPKGSFSTLEIQRTEQGDSAMYLCASHFAPSGGKTGYTFGSGTRLTVV.

This clonotype has only a few counts. The chain carries TRBV6-2 or TRBV6-3 and TRBJ2-6; D not resolved. Trimming stripped 4 bases from V and 7 bases from J, with 8 bases between. CDR3 length: 13 amino acids. Germline CDR1 is MNHEY and CDR2 is SVGEGT. CDR3 coding DNA: TGTGCCAGCAGTTTTCTCCCCGCCAACGTCCTGACTTTC. This encodes CASSFLPANVLTF.

As for this clonotype: Given a much more abundant clone one base away, this may be a read error. As DNA, the CDR3 is TGTGCCAGCAGTTCCGGTAGTTCAGCGGGCGAGGGATACTTC. Its protein is CASSSGSSAGEGYF. This chain uses TRBV28 with TRBJ2-5; maybe TRBD2 (6 bases). V lost 4 bases to trimming and J lost 14 bases, with 23 bases between them. The CDR3 has 14 amino acids. From germline, CDR1 is MDHEN and CDR2 SYDVKM.

The sample holds many counts of this clonotype. This chain joins TRBV5-6 and TRBJ2-3, with D possibly being TRBD2 (6 bases). V dropped 2 bases and J dropped 6 bases, with 13 bases sitting between them. The CDR3 totals 14 residues. Germline V gives CDR1 SGHDT, CDR2 YYEEEE. CDR3 bases: TGTGCCAGCAGCTTTTCCGGGAGAGGGGATACGCAGTATTTT. Its protein is CASSFSGRGDTQYF.

Of note for this clonotype: This may be a read error, as it is one base from a much larger clone. V is TRBV24-1 and J is TRBJ2-1, with 7 bases lining up with TRBD1. Germline assignment: CDR1 KGHDR and CDR2 SFDVKD. This CDR3 contains 15 residues. CDR3 nucleotides: TGTGCCACCAGTGACCGGGACAGCCCTAACCATGAGCAGCTCTTC. It specifies CATSDRDSPNHEQLF.

This clonotype was seen repeatedly, ten times or more. V is TRBV3-1 and J is TRBJ2-1; TRBD2 agrees at 10 bases. Trimming cost V 0 bases and J 0 bases; bases outside gene matches: 14. The germline V gene encodes CDR1 LGHDT and CDR2 YNNKEL (reference sequence). The CDR3 contains 21 residues. CDR3 sequence reads: CASSQDTPFSSGGSSYNEQFF. The CDR3 DNA reads as TGTGCCAGCAGCCAAGATACCCCTTTTAGTAGCGGGGGGTCCTCCTACAATGAGCAGTTCTTC.

The chain joins TRBV19 to TRBJ2-7; 7 nucleotides agree with TRBD1. The CDR3 runs 15 residues. CDR1 is LNHDA and CDR2 is SQIVND in the germline V gene (reference sequence). V lost 3 bases and J lost 0; bases outside the gene matches: 5. The CDR3 region has the DNA TGTGCCAGTAGTATTACGGCAGGGGGCTCCTACGAGCAGTACTTC. As protein: CASSITAGGSYEQYF.

The rearrangement uses TRBV7-9 and TRBJ2-2, with 7 bases aligning to TRBD1. Trimming removed 6 bases from V and 7 bases from J; junction bases left unmatched: 8. This CDR3 comprises 14 residues. Germline assignment: CDR1 SEHNR and CDR2 FQNEAQ (reference sequence). The CDR3 is CASRPTGRVGELFF. The CDR3 DNA sequence: TGTGCCAGCAGACCGACAGGGAGAGTCGGGGAGCTGTTTTTT.